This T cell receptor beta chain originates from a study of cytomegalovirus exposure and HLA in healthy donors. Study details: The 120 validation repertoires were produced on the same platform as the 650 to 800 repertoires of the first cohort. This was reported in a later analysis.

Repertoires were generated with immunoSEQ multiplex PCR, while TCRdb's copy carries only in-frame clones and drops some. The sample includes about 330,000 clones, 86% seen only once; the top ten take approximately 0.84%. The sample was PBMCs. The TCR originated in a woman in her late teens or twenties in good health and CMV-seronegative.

The CDR3 protein is CATTPAGDKKLFF. CDR3 coding DNA: TGTGCCACCACGCCGGCAGGGGACAAAAAACTGTTTTTT. The gene calls are TRBV28 and TRBJ1-4, with a possible D match to TRBD1 (6 bases). CDR3 length: 13 amino acids. Trimming cost V 10 bases and J 9 bases, with 18 bases left between them. Germline V gene data show CDR1 as MDHEN and CDR2 as SYDVKM.